A selection of T cell receptor beta chains follows, all from one sample in a study of blood T cell repertoires in COVID-19. Produced via immunoSEQ multiplex PCR; TCRdb's table is partial and in-frame only. The sample yields roughly 39,000 clones, around 87% seen once. The specimen was peripheral blood. These receptors were obtained from a middle-aged man with active or convalescent COVID-19. The CDR3 runs from the conserved cysteine through the conserved F or W. A D gene is named only where the DNA matches it firmly. Clone sizes are given selectively: once, few, many, or a class where the clone is expanded.

d_gene: .
abundance: .
v_gene: TRBV7-8
j_gene: TRBJ2-2
CDR3aa: CASSFGGGRANTGELFF
CDR3nt: TGTGCCAGCAGCTTCGGAGGGGGGAGGGCGAACACCGGGGAGCTGTTTTTT

d_gene: .
abundance: .
v_gene: TRBV28
j_gene: TRBJ1-1
CDR3aa: CASSLTGPGTEAFF
CDR3nt: TGTGCCAGCAGTTTAACTGGGCCGGGGACTGAAGCTTTCTTT

d_gene: TRBD2
abundance: .
v_gene: TRBV29-1
j_gene: TRBJ2-3
CDR3aa: CSAPLRGLAGGPTTDTQYF
CDR3nt: TGCAGCGCTCCCTTAAGAGGACTAGCGGGAGGCCCAACCACAGATACGCAGTATTTT

d_gene: TRBD1
abundance: .
v_gene: TRBV5-8
j_gene: TRBJ1-5
CDR3aa: CASSSLLDRVDQPQHF
CDR3nt: TGTGCCAGCAGCTCCCTCCTGGACAGGGTTGATCAGCCCCAGCATTTT

d_gene: .
abundance: .
v_gene: TRBV28
j_gene: TRBJ1-5
CDR3aa: CASEWQGGPNQPQHF
CDR3nt: TGTGCCAGTGAGTGGCAGGGAGGGCCCAATCAGCCCCAGCATTTT

d_gene: .
abundance: .
v_gene: TRBV10-3
j_gene: TRBJ1-1
CDR3aa: CAIRGTSVNTEAFF
CDR3nt: TGTGCCATCAGGGGGACTTCGGTGAACACTGAAGCTTTCTTT

d_gene: TRBD1
abundance: .
v_gene: TRBV6-5
j_gene: TRBJ1-2
CDR3aa: CASSSLAGTGNYGYTF
CDR3nt: TGTGCCAGCAGTTCCCTCGCCGGGACAGGGAACTATGGCTACACCTTC

d_gene: TRBD1
abundance: .
v_gene: TRBV18
j_gene: TRBJ1-1
CDR3aa: CASSPGTGGLNTEAFF
CDR3nt: TGTGCCAGCTCGCCAGGGACAGGGGGATTGAACACTGAAGCTTTCTTT

d_gene: TRBD1
abundance: .
v_gene: TRBV10-3
j_gene: TRBJ2-2
CDR3aa: CAISPGQGVSGELFF
CDR3nt: TGTGCCATCAGCCCGGGACAGGGTGTTTCCGGGGAGCTGTTTTTT

d_gene: TRBD1
abundance: .
v_gene: TRBV3-1/TRBV3-2
j_gene: TRBJ1-3
CDR3aa: CASSLPQGASTIYF
CDR3nt: TGTGCCAGCAGCCTTCCACAGGGGGCGAGCACCATATATTTT

d_gene: TRBD2
abundance: .
v_gene: TRBV2
j_gene: TRBJ2-7
CDR3aa: CATHHERDSYEQYF
CDR3nt: TGTGCCACCCACCACGAGCGGGACTCCTACGAGCAGTACTTC

d_gene: .
abundance: .
v_gene: TRBV6-5
j_gene: TRBJ2-7
CDR3aa: CASRGSYEQYF
CDR3nt: TGTGCCAGCAGGGGGAGCTACGAGCAGTACTTC

d_gene: .
abundance: .
v_gene: TRBV18
j_gene: TRBJ2-1
CDR3aa: CASSPNTEGEQFF
CDR3nt: TGTGCCAGCTCACCAAATACAGAGGGTGAGCAGTTCTTC

d_gene: TRBD1
abundance: .
v_gene: TRBV27
j_gene: TRBJ1-1
CDR3aa: CASSRDRVGTEAFF
CDR3nt: TGTGCCAGCAGCCGGGACAGGGTTGGCACTGAAGCTTTCTTT

d_gene: .
abundance: once
v_gene: TRBV6-6
j_gene: TRBJ2-4
CDR3aa: CASSYSGSGGKNIQYF
CDR3nt: TGTGCCAGCAGTTACTCGGGGTCAGGAGGCAAAAACATTCAGTACTTC

d_gene: TRBD1
abundance: .
v_gene: TRBV29-1
j_gene: TRBJ2-3
CDR3aa: CSVDGTGSLDTQYF
CDR3nt: TGCAGCGTTGACGGGACAGGGTCATTAGATACGCAGTATTTT

d_gene: TRBD2
abundance: .
v_gene: TRBV7-3
j_gene: TRBJ2-3
CDR3aa: CASSLTGSGGSKDTQYF
CDR3nt: TGTGCCAGCAGCTTAACAGGCAGCGGGGGTTCAAAAGATACGCAGTATTTT

d_gene: .
abundance: .
v_gene: TRBV9
j_gene: TRBJ1-4
CDR3aa: CASSRGTENEKLFF
CDR3nt: TGTGCCAGCAGCCGTGGGACTGAGAATGAAAAACTGTTTTTT

d_gene: .
abundance: .
v_gene: TRBV11-2
j_gene: TRBJ1-2
CDR3aa: CASSSGTSRGYTF
CDR3nt: TGTGCCAGCAGCTCCGGGACAAGTAGGGGCTACACCTTC

d_gene: TRBD1
abundance: .
v_gene: TRBV28
j_gene: TRBJ2-7
CDR3aa: CASSPQPGQAFHEQYF
CDR3nt: TGTGCCAGCAGTCCTCAACCGGGACAGGCGTTCCACGAGCAGTACTTC

d_gene: .
abundance: .
v_gene: TRBV5-1
j_gene: TRBJ1-3
CDR3aa: CASSSLGDTIYF
CDR3nt: TGCGCCAGCAGTTCCCTGGGAGACACCATATATTTT

d_gene: .
abundance: once
v_gene: TRBV5-6
j_gene: TRBJ2-1
CDR3aa: CASSFRQVGGNEQFF
CDR3nt: TGTGCCAGCAGCTTTCGGCAGGTGGGAGGCAATGAGCAGTTCTTC

d_gene: .
abundance: .
v_gene: TRBV28
j_gene: TRBJ2-1
CDR3aa: CASTRVQGAYEQFF
CDR3nt: TGTGCCAGCACGCGGGTACAGGGAGCGTATGAGCAGTTCTTC

d_gene: .
abundance: .
v_gene: TRBV9
j_gene: TRBJ2-1
CDR3aa: CASSVSSKYNEQFF
CDR3nt: TGTGCCAGCAGCGTGAGCTCCAAATACAATGAGCAGTTCTTC

d_gene: TRBD1
abundance: .
v_gene: TRBV7-9
j_gene: TRBJ2-6
CDR3aa: CASSSPRTGGFGWNSGANVLTF
CDR3nt: TGTGCCAGCAGCAGCCCTCGGACAGGGGGCTTTGGCTGGAACTCTGGGGCCAACGTCCTGACTTTC

d_gene: .
abundance: .
v_gene: TRBV28
j_gene: TRBJ1-2
CDR3aa: CASSLPQFNYGYTF
CDR3nt: TGTGCCAGCAGTTTACCCCAGTTTAACTATGGCTACACCTTC

d_gene: .
abundance: few
v_gene: TRBV7-3
j_gene: TRBJ1-2
CDR3aa: CASSLRGLQSPDGYTF
CDR3nt: TGTGCCAGCAGCTTAAGGGGCCTCCAATCGCCCGATGGCTACACCTTC

d_gene: TRBD2
abundance: .
v_gene: TRBV5-1
j_gene: TRBJ2-3
CDR3aa: CASSSFGGKATDTQYF
CDR3nt: TGCGCCAGCAGCTCGTTCGGGGGGAAGGCGACAGATACGCAGTATTTT

d_gene: .
abundance: once
v_gene: TRBV7-2
j_gene: TRBJ2-7
CDR3aa: CASSLVVGGGYEQYF
CDR3nt: TGTGCCAGCAGCTTAGTGGTGGGAGGTGGGTACGAGCAGTACTTC

d_gene: .
abundance: .
v_gene: TRBV24-1
j_gene: TRBJ2-3
CDR3aa: CASAAVGTDTQYF
CDR3nt: TGTGCCTCCGCCGCAGTGGGCACAGATACGCAGTATTTT

d_gene: .
abundance: .
v_gene: TRBV28
j_gene: TRBJ1-3
CDR3aa: CASSSQGPSGNTIYF
CDR3nt: TGTGCCAGCAGTTCACAGGGTCCTTCTGGAAACACCATATATTTT

d_gene: TRBD1
abundance: .
v_gene: TRBV19
j_gene: TRBJ1-6
CDR3aa: CASRRGQWNSPLHF
CDR3nt: TGTGCCAGTAGGCGGGGACAGTGGAATTCACCCCTCCACTTT

d_gene: .
abundance: once
v_gene: TRBV5-5
j_gene: TRBJ1-6
CDR3aa: CASSLGRSNSPLHF
CDR3nt: TGTGCCAGCAGCTTGGGGAGATCTAATTCACCCCTCCACTTT

d_gene: .
abundance: .
v_gene: TRBV7-3
j_gene: TRBJ2-1
CDR3aa: CASSSGAGPQFF
CDR3nt: TGTGCCAGCAGCTCGGGTGCGGGGCCTCAGTTCTTC

d_gene: .
abundance: .
v_gene: TRBV10-2
j_gene: TRBJ1-1
CDR3aa: CASTLTQGVTEAFF
CDR3nt: TGCGCCAGCACCTTGACACAGGGTGTTACTGAAGCTTTCTTT